This TCR beta chain was found in a study of T cell repertoires in cytomegalovirus infection. About the study: Both a matching HLA type and CMV infection were indicated by public TCR beta signatures. Study outcomes and limitations: HLA-C-restricted CMV-specific TCR beta clonotypes were dominant in the ex vivo response. CMV carriers with the relevant HLA were identified by cumulative public TCR beta family frequency.

This clonotype was recorded a few times. Its antigen is currently unknown. Using its own MiXCR run on the reads, TCRdb lists one record per CDR3 protein. The sample lists around 740,000 distinct CDR3 sequences; 35% were seen once. This CDR3 has 15 amino acids. Looked up from germline, CDR1 is LGHNA and CDR2 is YNFKEQ. With V trimmed by 4 bases and J by 5 bases, 10 bases remained unmatched. This chain joins TRBV4-2 and TRBJ2-5; 7 nucleotides line up with TRBD2. The receptor's source is a human donor in good health (CMV status not recorded). Some clones in this sample may be carry-over from other donors' samples. The sample consisted of PBMCs. CDR3 DNA: TGTGCCAGCAGCCGAGGACTAGACGTGTTGGAGACCCAGTACTTC. Residues: CASSRGLDVLETQYF.